This T cell receptor (beta chain) was captured in a study of regulatory T cells in long-lasting Graves disease. As concerns this clonotype: Antigen: not known.

Extracted RNA from PBMCs served as the source of the TCR library. TCRdb re-called the reads with MiXCR, one entry per CDR3 protein. The sample holds hundreds of distinct CDR3 sequences, 76% seen once. General study results and limits: Persistent disease exhibited a predilection for TRBV28, TRBJ1-2 and TRBJ2-5. Graves' patients with persistent disease showed TCR diversity lower than patients newly diagnosed. Between persistent patients, fewer than 3,500 public clonotypes were shared, exceeding the approximately 990 shared between new patients. Examination was confined to peripheral blood, excluding thyroid tissue.

Per the germline V gene, CDR1 is DFQATT and CDR2 is SNEGSKA (reference sequence). The CDR3 has 15 residues. V was shortened by 6 bases and J by 1 base, with 18 bases between the two germline ends. The genes are TRBV20-1 and TRBJ1-2; D is unresolved. This TCR came from a female donor with Graves disease. This material consisted of peripheral blood mononuclear cells (PBMCs), taken with antithyroid drug treatment, in newly diagnosed or persistent Graves disease (not recorded which). The CDR3 sequence: CSAPRGGTNNYGYTF. The CDR3 nucleotides read TGCAGTGCCCCGAGAGGTGGAACTAATAACTATGGCTACACCTTC.